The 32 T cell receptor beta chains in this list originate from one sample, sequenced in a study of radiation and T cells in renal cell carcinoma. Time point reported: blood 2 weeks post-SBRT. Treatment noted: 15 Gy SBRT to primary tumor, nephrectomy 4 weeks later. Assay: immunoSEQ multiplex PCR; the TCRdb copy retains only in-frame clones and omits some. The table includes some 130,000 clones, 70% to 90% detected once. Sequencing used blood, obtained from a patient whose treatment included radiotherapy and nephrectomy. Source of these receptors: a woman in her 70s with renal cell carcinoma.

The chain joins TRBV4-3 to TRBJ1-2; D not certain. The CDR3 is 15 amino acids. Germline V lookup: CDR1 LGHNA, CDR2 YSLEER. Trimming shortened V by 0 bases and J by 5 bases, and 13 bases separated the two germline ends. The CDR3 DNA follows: TGCGCCAGCAGCCAAGAACTCGGGCAGCCTTATGGCTACACCTTC. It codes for CASSQELGQPYGYTF.

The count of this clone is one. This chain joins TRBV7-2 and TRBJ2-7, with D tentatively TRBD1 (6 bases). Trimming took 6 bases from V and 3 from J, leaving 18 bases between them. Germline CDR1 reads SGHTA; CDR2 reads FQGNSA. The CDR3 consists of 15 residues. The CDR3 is CASSRDTSLFYEQYF. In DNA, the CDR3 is TGTGCCAGCAGTCGGGACACCAGCCTTTTCTACGAGCAGTACTTC.

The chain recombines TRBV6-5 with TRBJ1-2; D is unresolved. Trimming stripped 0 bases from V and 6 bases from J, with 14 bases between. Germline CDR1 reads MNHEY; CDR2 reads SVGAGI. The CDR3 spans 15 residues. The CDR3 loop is CASSYSLVAGNGYTF. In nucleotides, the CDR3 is TGTGCCAGCAGTTACTCGTTGGTCGCCGGGAATGGCTACACCTTC.

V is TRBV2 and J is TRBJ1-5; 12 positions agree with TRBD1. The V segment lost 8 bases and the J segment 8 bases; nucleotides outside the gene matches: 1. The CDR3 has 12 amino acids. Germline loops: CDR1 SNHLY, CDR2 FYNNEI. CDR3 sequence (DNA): TGTGCCAGCGGGACAGGGGGCGAGCCCCAGCATTTT. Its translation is CASGTGGEPQHF. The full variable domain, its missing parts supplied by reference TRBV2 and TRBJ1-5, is EPEVTQTPSHQVTQMGQEVILRCVPISNHLYFYWYRQILGQKVEFLVSFYNNEISEKSEIFDDQFSVERPDGSNFTLKIRSTKLEDSAMYFCASGTGGEPQHFGDGTRLSIL.

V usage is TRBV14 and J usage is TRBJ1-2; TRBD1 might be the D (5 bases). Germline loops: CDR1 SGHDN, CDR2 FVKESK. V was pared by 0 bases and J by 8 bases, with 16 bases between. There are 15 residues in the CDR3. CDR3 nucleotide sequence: TGTGCCAGCAGCCAAGATCCCTCCGGGACGATCGGCTACACCTTC. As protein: CASSQDPSGTIGYTF. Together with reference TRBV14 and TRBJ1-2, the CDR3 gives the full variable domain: EAGVTQFPSHSVIEKGQTVTLRCDPISGHDNLYWYRRVMGKEIKFLLHFVKESKQDESGMPNNRFLAERTGGTYSTLKVQPAELEDSGVYFCASSQDPSGTIGYTFGSGTRLTVV.

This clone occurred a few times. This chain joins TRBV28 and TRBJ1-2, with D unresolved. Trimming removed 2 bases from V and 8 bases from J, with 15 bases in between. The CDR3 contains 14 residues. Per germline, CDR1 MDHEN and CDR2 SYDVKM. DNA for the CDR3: TGTGCCAGCAGTTTACTCCGGCCAGGCAGCGGCTACACCTTC. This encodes CASSLLRPGSGYTF.

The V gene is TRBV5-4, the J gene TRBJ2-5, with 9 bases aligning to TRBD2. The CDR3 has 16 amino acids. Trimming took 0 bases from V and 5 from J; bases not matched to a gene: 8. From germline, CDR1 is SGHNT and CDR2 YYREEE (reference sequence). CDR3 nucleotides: TGTGCCAGCAGCTTGGCCTTTGGCGGGGGGGACGAGACCCAGTACTTC. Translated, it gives CASSLAFGGGDETQYF.

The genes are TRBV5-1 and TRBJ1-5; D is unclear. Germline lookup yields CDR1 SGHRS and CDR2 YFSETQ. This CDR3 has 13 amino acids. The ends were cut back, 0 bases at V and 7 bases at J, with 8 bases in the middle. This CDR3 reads CASSLEVQQPQHF. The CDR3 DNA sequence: TGCGCCAGCAGCTTGGAAGTTCAGCAGCCCCAGCATTTT.

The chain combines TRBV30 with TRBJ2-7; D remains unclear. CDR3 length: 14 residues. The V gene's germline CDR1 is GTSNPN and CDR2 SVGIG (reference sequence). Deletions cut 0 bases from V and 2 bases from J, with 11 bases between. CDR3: CAWSVNRQAYEQYF. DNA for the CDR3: TGTGCCTGGAGTGTAAATAGGCAAGCCTACGAGCAGTACTTC.

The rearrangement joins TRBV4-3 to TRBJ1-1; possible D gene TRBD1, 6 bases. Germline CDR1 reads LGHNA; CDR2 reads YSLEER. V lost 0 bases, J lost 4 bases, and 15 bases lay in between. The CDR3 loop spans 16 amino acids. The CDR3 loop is CASSQDHRERSTEAFF. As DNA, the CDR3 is TGCGCCAGCAGCCAAGATCACAGGGAGAGAAGCACTGAAGCTTTCTTT.

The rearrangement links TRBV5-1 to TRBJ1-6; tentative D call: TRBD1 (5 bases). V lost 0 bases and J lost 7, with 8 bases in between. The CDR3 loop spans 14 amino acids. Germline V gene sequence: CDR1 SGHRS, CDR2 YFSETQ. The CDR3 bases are TGCGCCAGCAGCTTGGGGGGCCTCAATTCACCCCTCCACTTT. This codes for CASSLGGLNSPLHF.

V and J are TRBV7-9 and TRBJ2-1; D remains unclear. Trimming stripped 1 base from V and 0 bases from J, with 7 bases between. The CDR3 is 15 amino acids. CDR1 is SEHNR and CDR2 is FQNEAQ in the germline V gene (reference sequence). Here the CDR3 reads CASSLEVSSYNEQFF. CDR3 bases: TGTGCCAGCAGCTTAGAGGTGAGCTCCTACAATGAGCAGTTCTTC.

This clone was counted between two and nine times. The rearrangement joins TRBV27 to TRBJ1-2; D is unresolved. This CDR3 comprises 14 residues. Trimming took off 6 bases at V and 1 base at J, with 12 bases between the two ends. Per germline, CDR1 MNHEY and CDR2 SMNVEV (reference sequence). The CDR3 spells CASSLSKLNYGYTF. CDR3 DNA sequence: TGTGCCAGCAGCCTGTCTAAACTTAACTATGGCTACACCTTC.

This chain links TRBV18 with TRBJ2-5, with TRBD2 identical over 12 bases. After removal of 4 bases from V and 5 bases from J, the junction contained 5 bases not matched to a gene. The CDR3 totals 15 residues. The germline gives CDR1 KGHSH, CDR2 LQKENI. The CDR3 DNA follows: TGTGCCAGCTCACTTCTCGGGACTAGCGGGGAGACCCAGTACTTC. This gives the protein CASSLLGTSGETQYF.

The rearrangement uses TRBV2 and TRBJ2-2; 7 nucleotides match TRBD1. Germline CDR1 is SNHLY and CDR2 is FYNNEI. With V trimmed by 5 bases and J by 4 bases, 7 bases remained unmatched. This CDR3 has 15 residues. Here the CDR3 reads CASSTDRFSTGELFF. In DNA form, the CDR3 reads TGTGCCAGCAGTACGGACAGGTTTTCCACCGGGGAGCTGTTTTTT.

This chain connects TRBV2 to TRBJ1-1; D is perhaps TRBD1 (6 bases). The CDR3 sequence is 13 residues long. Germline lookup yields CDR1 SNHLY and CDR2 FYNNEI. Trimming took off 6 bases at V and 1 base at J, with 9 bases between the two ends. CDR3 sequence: CASSLDRNTEAFF. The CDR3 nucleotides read TGTGCCAGCAGCCTGGACAGGAACACTGAAGCTTTCTTT. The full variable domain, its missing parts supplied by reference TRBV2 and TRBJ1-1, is EPEVTQTPSHQVTQMGQEVILRCVPISNHLYFYWYRQILGQKVEFLVSFYNNEISEKSEIFDDQFSVERPDGSNFTLKIRSTKLEDSAMYFCASSLDRNTEAFFGQGTRLTVV.

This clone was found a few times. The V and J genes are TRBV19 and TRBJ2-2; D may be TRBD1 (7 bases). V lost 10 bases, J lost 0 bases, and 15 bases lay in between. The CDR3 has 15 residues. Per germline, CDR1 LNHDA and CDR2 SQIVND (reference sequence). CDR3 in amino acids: CATAGGKTNTGELFF. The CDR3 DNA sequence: TGTGCCACCGCAGGGGGGAAGACGAACACCGGGGAGCTGTTTTTT. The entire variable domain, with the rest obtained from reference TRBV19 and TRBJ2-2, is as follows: DGGITQSPKYLFRKEGQNVTLSCEQNLNHDAMYWYRQDPGQGLRLIYYSQIVNDFQKGDIAEGYSVSREKKESFPLTVTSAQKNPTAFYLCATAGGKTNTGELFFGEGSRLTVL.

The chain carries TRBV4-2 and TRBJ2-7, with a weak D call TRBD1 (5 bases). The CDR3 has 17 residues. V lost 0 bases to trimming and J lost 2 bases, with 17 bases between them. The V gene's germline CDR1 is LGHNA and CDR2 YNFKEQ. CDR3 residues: CASSQEGSTAPTYEQYF. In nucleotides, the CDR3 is TGTGCCAGCAGCCAAGAAGGATCGACAGCTCCTACCTACGAGCAGTACTTC.

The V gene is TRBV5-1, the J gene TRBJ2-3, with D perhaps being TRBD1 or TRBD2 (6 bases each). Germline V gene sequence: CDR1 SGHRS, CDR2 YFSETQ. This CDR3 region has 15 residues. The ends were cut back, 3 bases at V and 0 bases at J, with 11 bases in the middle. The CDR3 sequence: CASSYGGLSTDTQYF. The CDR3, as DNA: TGCGCCAGCAGCTATGGGGGGCTAAGCACAGATACGCAGTATTTT.

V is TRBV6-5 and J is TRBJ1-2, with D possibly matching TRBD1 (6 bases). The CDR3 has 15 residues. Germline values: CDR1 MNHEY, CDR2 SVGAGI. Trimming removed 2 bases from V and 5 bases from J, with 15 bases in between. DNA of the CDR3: TGTGCCAGCAGTTACGTGTCAGGGGAGGGGTATGGCTACACCTTC. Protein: CASSYVSGEGYGYTF.

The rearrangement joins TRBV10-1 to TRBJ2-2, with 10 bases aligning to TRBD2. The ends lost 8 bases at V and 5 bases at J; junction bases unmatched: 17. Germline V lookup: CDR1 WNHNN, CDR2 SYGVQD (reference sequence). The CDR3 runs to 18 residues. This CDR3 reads CASPGSASGGRKTGELFF. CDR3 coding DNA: TGCGCCAGCCCCGGGTCCGCTAGCGGGGGTCGGAAAACCGGGGAGCTGTTTTTT.

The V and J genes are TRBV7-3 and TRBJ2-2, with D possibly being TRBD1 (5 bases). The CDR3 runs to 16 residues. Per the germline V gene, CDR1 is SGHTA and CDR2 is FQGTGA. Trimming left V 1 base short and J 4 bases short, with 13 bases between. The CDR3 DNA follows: TGTGCCAGCAGCTTAATCAGGGCAGGACCCACCGGGGAGCTGTTTTTT. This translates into CASSLIRAGPTGELFF. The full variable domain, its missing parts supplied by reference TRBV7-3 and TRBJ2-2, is GAGVSQTPSNKVTEKGKYVELRCDPISGHTALYWYRQSLGQGPEFLIYFQGTGAADDSGLPNDRFFAVRPEGSVSTLKIQRTERGDSAVYLCASSLIRAGPTGELFFGEGSRLTVL.

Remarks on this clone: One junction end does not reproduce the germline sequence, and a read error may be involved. DNA for the CDR3: TGTGCTAGCAGCTCCGGGACTGCGGAGACCCAGTACTTC. This encodes CASSSGTAETQYF. The chain recombines TRBV7-7 with TRBJ2-5; D is perhaps TRBD2 (6 bases). Germline V lookup: CDR1 SSHAT, CDR2 FNYEAQ (reference sequence). The CDR3 is 13 amino acids. Looking up the rest from reference TRBV7-7 and TRBJ2-5 gives the full variable domain: GAGVSQSPRYKVTKRGQDVTLRCDPISSHATLYWYQQALGQGPEFLTYFNYEAQPDKSGLPSDRFSAERPEGSISTLTIQRTEQRDSAMYRCASSSGTAETQYFGPGTRLLVL.

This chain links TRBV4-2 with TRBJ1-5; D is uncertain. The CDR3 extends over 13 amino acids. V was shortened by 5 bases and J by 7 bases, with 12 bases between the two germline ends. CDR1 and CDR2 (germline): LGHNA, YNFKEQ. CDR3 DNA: TGTGCCAGCAGCTTAGATAGGGAGCAGCCCCAGCATTTT. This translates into CASSLDREQPQHF.

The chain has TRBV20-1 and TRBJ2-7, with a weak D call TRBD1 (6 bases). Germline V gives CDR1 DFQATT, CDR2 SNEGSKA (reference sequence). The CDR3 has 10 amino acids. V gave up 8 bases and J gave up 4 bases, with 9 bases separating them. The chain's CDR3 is CSPQGYEQYF. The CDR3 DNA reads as TGCAGTCCTCAGGGGTACGAGCAGTACTTC.

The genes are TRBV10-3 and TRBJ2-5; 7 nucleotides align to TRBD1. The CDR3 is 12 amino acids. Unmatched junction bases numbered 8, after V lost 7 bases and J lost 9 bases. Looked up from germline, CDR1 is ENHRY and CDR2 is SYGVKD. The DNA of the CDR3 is TGTGCCATCAATAAGGGGGCCGGGGCCCAGTACTTC. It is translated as CAINKGAGAQYF.

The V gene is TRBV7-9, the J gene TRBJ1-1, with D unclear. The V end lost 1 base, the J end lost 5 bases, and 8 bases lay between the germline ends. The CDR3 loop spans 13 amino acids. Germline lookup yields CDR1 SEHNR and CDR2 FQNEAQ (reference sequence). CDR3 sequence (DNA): TGTGCCAGCAGCTTAGGAACGGCTACTGAAGCTTTCTTT. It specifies CASSLGTATEAFF.

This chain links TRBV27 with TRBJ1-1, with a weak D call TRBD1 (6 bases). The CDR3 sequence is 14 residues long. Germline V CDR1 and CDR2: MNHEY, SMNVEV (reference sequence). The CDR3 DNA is TGTGCGGCCCGGAATTGGACAGACAACACTGAAGCTTTCTTT. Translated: CAARNWTDNTEAFF.

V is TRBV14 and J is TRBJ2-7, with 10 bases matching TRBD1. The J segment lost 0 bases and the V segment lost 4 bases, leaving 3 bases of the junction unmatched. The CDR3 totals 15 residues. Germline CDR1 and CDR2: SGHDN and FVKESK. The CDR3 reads CASSPWTGGSYEQYF. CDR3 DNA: TGTGCCAGCAGCCCGTGGACAGGGGGCTCCTACGAGCAGTACTTC.

Written as DNA, the CDR3 is TGTGCCATCAGTGAGACTGGACTAGCGGGGGGGGGAACAGATACGCAGTATTTT. As protein: CAISETGLAGGGTDTQYF. This chain joins TRBV10-3 and TRBJ2-3, with 15 bases fitting TRBD2. Germline assignment: CDR1 ENHRY and CDR2 SYGVKD. The junction had 6 bases not matched to a gene; V was cut back by 2 bases and J by 3 bases. The CDR3 is 18 residues long.

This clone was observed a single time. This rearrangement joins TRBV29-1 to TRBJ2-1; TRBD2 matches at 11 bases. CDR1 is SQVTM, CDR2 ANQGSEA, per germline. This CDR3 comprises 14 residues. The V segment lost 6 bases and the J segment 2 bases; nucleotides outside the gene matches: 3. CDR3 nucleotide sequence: TGCAGCGTAGTAGCGGGGGGGGCCTACAATGAGCAGTTCTTC. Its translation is CSVVAGGAYNEQFF.

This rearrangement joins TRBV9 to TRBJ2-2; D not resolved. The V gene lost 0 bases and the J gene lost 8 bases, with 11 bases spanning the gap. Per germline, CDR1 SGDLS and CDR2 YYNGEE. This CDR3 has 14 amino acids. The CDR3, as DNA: TGTGCCAGCAGCGTAGACCCTGAAGTGGGGGAGCTGTTTTTT. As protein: CASSVDPEVGELFF.